The rows below give T cell receptor beta chains drawn from one sample of a study of shared clonotypes between healthy human individuals. Repertoires were generated with immunoSEQ multiplex PCR, while TCRdb's copy carries only in-frame clones and drops some. The table includes roughly 2.4 million clones, more than 90% detected once. Material: naive CD4+ T cells sorted from blood. The receptors were gathered from a man aged 18-30 years in good health. The CDR3 runs from the conserved cysteine through the conserved F or W. Each record gives: CDR3 DNA, CDR3 protein, J gene, D gene, V gene, clone size. D genes are given only for firm matches. Some rows mark clone size as missing; the rest say once, few, many or name a class of expanded clone.

CDR3nt: TGCAGTGCTAGCTATCCGGACGAGCAGTACTTC; CDR3aa: CSASYPDEQYF; j_gene: TRBJ2-7; d_gene: NA; v_gene: TRBV20-1; abundance: NA
CDR3nt: TGCGCCAGCAGGTCGAGGGACAGGGGCAGCACCGGGGAGCTGTTTTTT; CDR3aa: CASRSRDRGSTGELFF; j_gene: TRBJ2-2; d_gene: TRBD1; v_gene: TRBV5-1; abundance: NA
CDR3nt: TGTGCCTGGAGTCTCAGGGGAACGGCGGATACGCAGTATTTT; CDR3aa: CAWSLRGTADTQYF; j_gene: TRBJ2-3; d_gene: NA; v_gene: TRBV30; abundance: NA
CDR3nt: TGTGCCAGCAGCACGGCCGGGACAGCTAACTATGGCTACACCTTC; CDR3aa: CASSTAGTANYGYTF; j_gene: TRBJ1-2; d_gene: TRBD1; v_gene: TRBV5-6; abundance: NA
CDR3nt: TGTGCCAGCTCATCGTCCGGGACTAGCGGCAATGAGCAGTTCTTC; CDR3aa: CASSSSGTSGNEQFF; j_gene: TRBJ2-1; d_gene: TRBD2; v_gene: TRBV18; abundance: NA
CDR3nt: TGTGCCAGCAGTTACTCGTGGGCGGATAATGAAAAACTGTTTTTT; CDR3aa: CASSYSWADNEKLFF; j_gene: TRBJ1-4; d_gene: NA; v_gene: TRBV6-5; abundance: NA
CDR3nt: TGTGCCAGCAGTGAACGGGGACCACGGACCTACAATGAGCAGTTCTTC; CDR3aa: CASSERGPRTYNEQFF; j_gene: TRBJ2-1; d_gene: NA; v_gene: TRBV2; abundance: NA
CDR3nt: TGTGCCAGCAGCGGGGGAATTCAATCAGGGGGCCTCGGCTACACCTTC; CDR3aa: CASSGGIQSGGLGYTF; j_gene: TRBJ1-2; d_gene: TRBD1; v_gene: TRBV9; abundance: NA
CDR3nt: TGTGCCAGCAGCCCCCGTACGGACACTGAAGCTTTCTTT; CDR3aa: CASSPRTDTEAFF; j_gene: TRBJ1-1; d_gene: NA; v_gene: TRBV7-2; abundance: NA
CDR3nt: TGCGCCAGCAGCCCCGGGACAGCGGAGACCCAGTACTTC; CDR3aa: CASSPGTAETQYF; j_gene: TRBJ2-5; d_gene: TRBD1; v_gene: TRBV5-1; abundance: NA
CDR3nt: TGTGCCAGCAGAGATACAGGGGGACCTGAAAAACTGTTTTTT; CDR3aa: CASRDTGGPEKLFF; j_gene: TRBJ1-4; d_gene: TRBD1; v_gene: TRBV28; abundance: NA
CDR3nt: TGCGCCAGCAGTGGCCAGGGGGGCTATGGCTACACCTTC; CDR3aa: CASSGQGGYGYTF; j_gene: TRBJ1-2; d_gene: TRBD1; v_gene: TRBV10-2; abundance: NA
CDR3nt: TGTGCCAGCCGGCCGCGGGACAGGTACTCAGATACGCAGTATTTT; CDR3aa: CASRPRDRYSDTQYF; j_gene: TRBJ2-3; d_gene: TRBD1; v_gene: TRBV28; abundance: NA
CDR3nt: TGTGCCAGCACCAATAAGTTTTCGAACACCGGGGAGCTGTTTTTT; CDR3aa: CASTNKFSNTGELFF; j_gene: TRBJ2-2; d_gene: NA; v_gene: TRBV11-2; abundance: NA
CDR3nt: TGTGCCAGCTCACAGTTGGGGGCGAACTATGGCTACACCTTC; CDR3aa: CASSQLGANYGYTF; j_gene: TRBJ1-2; d_gene: NA; v_gene: TRBV18; abundance: NA
CDR3nt: TGTGCCAGCAGCGGACTAAGTCGCGATGAGCAGTTCTTC; CDR3aa: CASSGLSRDEQFF; j_gene: TRBJ2-1; d_gene: NA; v_gene: TRBV6-5; abundance: once
CDR3nt: TGTGCCAGCAGCCTAGGACTAGCGGAGGCCTACGAGCAGTACTTC; CDR3aa: CASSLGLAEAYEQYF; j_gene: TRBJ2-7; d_gene: TRBD2; v_gene: TRBV5-6; abundance: once
CDR3nt: TGTGCCAGCAGCAGGCGGGAAGGGGATACGCAGTATTTT; CDR3aa: CASSRREGDTQYF; j_gene: TRBJ2-3; d_gene: NA; v_gene: TRBV7-2; abundance: NA
CDR3nt: TGCAGCGTATGGCGTCAGGGGAGCAATGAGCAGTTCTTC; CDR3aa: CSVWRQGSNEQFF; j_gene: TRBJ2-1; d_gene: NA; v_gene: TRBV29-1; abundance: NA
CDR3nt: TGTGCCAGTAGCCAACAGGGCACAGATACGCAGTATTTT; CDR3aa: CASSQQGTDTQYF; j_gene: TRBJ2-3; d_gene: NA; v_gene: TRBV19; abundance: NA
CDR3nt: TGTGCCAGCAGCATGGGACTAGCGGGAGTAAATGAGCAGTTCTTC; CDR3aa: CASSMGLAGVNEQFF; j_gene: TRBJ2-1; d_gene: TRBD2; v_gene: TRBV11-2; abundance: NA
CDR3nt: TGTGCCAGCAGGTCTAGCGGGAGAGGCGATGAGCAGTTCTTC; CDR3aa: CASRSSGRGDEQFF; j_gene: TRBJ2-1; d_gene: TRBD2; v_gene: TRBV6-4; abundance: NA
CDR3nt: TGTGCCAGCAGCTTACTAGCCAGCTCCTACGAGCAGTACTTC; CDR3aa: CASSLLASSYEQYF; j_gene: TRBJ2-7; d_gene: NA; v_gene: TRBV7-6; abundance: once
CDR3nt: TGTGCCACCAGCCCCCGGGAGAACACTGAAGCTTTCTTT; CDR3aa: CATSPRENTEAFF; j_gene: TRBJ1-1; d_gene: NA; v_gene: TRBV15; abundance: NA
CDR3nt: TGTGCCAGCAGTAGACAGGGAGAAAAACTGTTTTTT; CDR3aa: CASSRQGEKLFF; j_gene: TRBJ1-4; d_gene: TRBD1; v_gene: TRBV6-6; abundance: once
CDR3nt: TGCGCCAGCAGCCAAGATTTAACGAGCACAGATACGCAGTATTTT; CDR3aa: CASSQDLTSTDTQYF; j_gene: TRBJ2-3; d_gene: NA; v_gene: TRBV4-3; abundance: NA
CDR3nt: TGTGCCAGCAGCCAGAGTCAGAGGGACGCAAACACCATATATTTT; CDR3aa: CASSQSQRDANTIYF; j_gene: TRBJ1-3; d_gene: NA; v_gene: TRBV4-2; abundance: NA
CDR3nt: TGTGCCAGCAGCTTTGAGGCCAGGGAGAGTTCCGGAAGCAATCAGCCCCAGCATTTT; CDR3aa: CASSFEARESSGSNQPQHF; j_gene: TRBJ1-5; d_gene: NA; v_gene: TRBV12-1; abundance: NA
CDR3nt: TGCGCCAGCAACGACGGACGCACAGATACGCAGTATTTT; CDR3aa: CASNDGRTDTQYF; j_gene: TRBJ2-3; d_gene: NA; v_gene: TRBV4-1; abundance: NA